Ten or more counts support the clone carrying this TCR beta chain. This entry is derived from a study of response to subunit inactivated influenza vaccine. TCRdb processed the RT-PCR reads anew with MiXCR; each CDR3 protein has one entry. Of about 530,000 distinct CDR3 sequences detected, approximately 10% appear once; the ten largest clones hold about 9.4%. This material consisted of PBMCs from blood, taken on the day of vaccination. The receptor was derived from a man in his fifties who received an inactivated influenza vaccine.

The CDR3 region is CAIRVGLGSSYEQYF. DNA of the CDR3: TGTGCCATCAGAGTTGGGTTAGGCTCATCCTACGAGCAGTACTTC. This chain links TRBV10-3 with TRBJ2-7, with D unclear. V lost 6 bases to trimming and J lost 1 base, with 16 bases between them. In germline, CDR1 is ENHRY, CDR2 SYGVKD. The CDR3 spans 15 residues.